A selection of T cell receptor beta chains follows, all from one sample in a study of T-cell memory formation after mild COVID-19. TCRdb re-called the 5' RACE reads with MiXCR, one entry per CDR3 protein. The data show approximately 500,000 distinct CDR3 sequences, more than 20% seen once. The sequenced sample was PBMCs or a T cell subset sorted from them (not recorded which). These receptor sequences come from an adult woman who had mild COVID-19 (a few samples of this study predate the infection). Cell type and time point are not known. Each CDR3 is given with its conserved first and last residue. The D gene is left open where the match is weak. Only part of the rows carry a size: once, few, many, or a class if the clone is expanded.

TRBV6-5,many,TRBJ2-1,NA,CASSSLGGGFYNEQFF,TGTGCCAGCAGTTCCCTGGGAGGAGGCTTTTACAATGAGCAGTTCTTC
TRBV7-9,NA,TRBJ2-1,NA,CASSDRDYNEQFF,TGTGCCAGCAGCGATAGGGACTACAATGAGCAGTTCTTC
TRBV9,NA,TRBJ1-2,NA,CASSVVEGVDGYTF,TGTGCCAGCAGCGTAGTAGAGGGGGTCGATGGCTACACCTTC
TRBV6-5,NA,TRBJ2-1,NA,CASSYRRGAYNEQFF,TGTGCCAGCAGTTATAGGCGGGGCGCGTACAATGAGCAGTTCTTC
TRBV7-4,NA,TRBJ1-1,TRBD1,CASSQRTGGTEAFF,TGTGCCAGCAGCCAGAGGACAGGGGGCACTGAAGCTTTCTTT
TRBV4-3,many,TRBJ2-3,TRBD2,CASSQASGRADTQYF,TGCGCCAGCAGCCAAGCTAGCGGGAGAGCAGATACGCAGTATTTT
TRBV24-1,NA,TRBJ2-3,TRBD2,CATSALTSGSSTDTQYF,TGTGCCACCAGTGCGTTGACTAGCGGTTCTAGCACAGATACGCAGTATTTT
TRBV7-3,NA,TRBJ2-3,NA,CASSLVYPVIWTNGFTDTQYF,TGTGCCAGCAGCTTAGTTTACCCAGTTATATGGACTAACGGATTCACAGATACGCAGTATTTT
TRBV7-2,few,TRBJ1-2,NA,CASSWTDNYGYTF,TGTGCCAGCAGCTGGACGGATAACTATGGCTACACCTTC
TRBV20-1,NA,TRBJ1-1,NA,CSARDLYSGLNTEAFF,TGCAGTGCTAGAGATCTTTACTCAGGGCTGAACACTGAAGCTTTCTTT
TRBV20-1,few,TRBJ2-2,NA,CSARPRGWYTGELFF,TGCAGTGCTAGACCTAGGGGGTGGTACACCGGGGAGCTGTTTTTT
TRBV27,once,TRBJ1-4,NA,CASSLSWGEKLFF,TGTGCCAGCAGTTTATCGTGGGGTGAAAAACTGTTTTTT
TRBV28,NA,TRBJ2-3,TRBD1,CASSSTGISTDTQYF,TGTGCCAGCAGTTCGACAGGGATTAGCACAGATACGCAGTATTTT
TRBV19,many,TRBJ2-1,NA,CASSKWVAAYNEQFF,TGTGCCAGTAGTAAGTGGGTAGCGGCGTACAATGAGCAGTTCTTC
TRBV18,few,TRBJ1-5,NA,CASSPWGGFSNQPQHF,TGTGCCAGCTCACCGTGGGGAGGCTTTAGCAATCAGCCCCAGCATTTT
TRBV14,NA,TRBJ1-2,NA,CASSQDLVDYGYTF,TGTGCCAGCAGCCAAGACTTAGTGGACTATGGCTACACCTTC